This paragraph covers one TCR beta chain sequence. Its antigen is still unknown. TCRdb's copy holds only in-frame clones and misses some; the assay was immunoSEQ multiplex PCR. The sample has fewer than 100,000 clones; more than 70% are singletons. The sample belongs to a study of Ad26.COV2.S vaccination and SARS-CoV-2 variants. Findings and limits, study-wide: With respect to non-spike TCR breadth, vaccine and placebo recipients were similar. There was reportedly substantial breadth in spike-specific CD8+ and CD4+ T cell responses after vaccination. Analytic work on TCR breadth and depth might have understated the full extent of total T cell responses. Participants in the vaccine arm had higher spike-specific TCR breadth; placebo recipients had lower.

From germline, CDR1 is LNHDA and CDR2 SQIVND (reference sequence). V trimming: 6 bases; J trimming: 3 bases; junction bases outside the gene matches: 11. The CDR3 length is 15 residues. The chain carries TRBV19 and TRBJ2-7; 7 nucleotides agree with TRBD2. The source was peripheral blood, collected after recovery from COVID-19. The TCR was taken from a human donor who had recovered from COVID-19. CDR3 nucleotide sequence: TGTGCCAGTAGGAGACGTTCCTGGGAGGGCTACGAGCAGTACTTC. It specifies CASRRRSWEGYEQYF.